The sequence of this TCR beta chain was determined in a study of regulatory T cells in long-lasting Graves disease (dated by TCRdb to the early 2020s). Regarding the research as a whole: Patients with newly diagnosed Graves' disease had been on antithyroid drugs for under 3 months. Peripheral blood TCR sequencing and RNA sequencing compared persistent Graves' disease patients with newly diagnosed Graves' disease patients. TCR sequencing covered about 13 persistent and some 20 newly diagnosed Graves' disease patients, approximately 33 samples in total. The study was conducted in China and was registered as a clinical trial.

Receptor libraries were prepared by multiplex PCR. These reads were obtained on an Illumina HiSeq 4000. CDR3 regions were amplified by Arm-PCR with iRepertoire HTBI primers to construct TCR beta libraries. Before sequencing, the PCR products went through gel purification. Per the authors' processing: Gene usage analysis of CDR3 amino acid clonotypes relied on the 55 to 80 TRBV and about 13 TRBJ segments identified across samples. COPE and FqMerger were used to merge filtered high-quality paired reads into contigs. BLAST was used to align contigs to IMGT TRBV, TRBD and TRBJ reference genes, with CDR3 defined following IMGT. Highly expanded clones were defined as clonotypes with a frequency above 0.1%. Repertoire diversity was measured by Shannon entropy, and V-J evenness by the Gini coefficient. Public clonotypes were defined as clonotypes shared by more than one individual. Clones were called with MiXCR by TCRdb after fastp trimmed the public reads at Q25, and only in-frame beta chains were retained. Here each entry gathers all rows of one CDR3 protein and keeps the most common genes and DNA. What appears here as the V and J calls and clone size reflects TCRdb's work, not the paper's. The table for this sample lists a few hundred thousand distinct CDR3 sequences; roughly a fifth of them were counted only once. The ten biggest clones cover 10% to 15% of the sample.

This clonotype showed up many times. Which antigen it targets is not known. Nothing much larger sits one base from this clone, and base qualities are not available. Summary of the overall study and its limitations: The authors acknowledged the small sample size as a limitation that may reduce accuracy. Compared with newly diagnosed patients, persistent Graves' disease patients had lower TCR Shannon entropy and fewer highly expanded clones, which suggests clonal expansion. Only peripheral blood was studied, because thyroid tissue, the primary lesion, was inaccessible. Preferential use of TRBV28, TRBJ1-2 and TRBJ2-5 was observed in persistent disease, whereas TRBV20-1 and TRBJ2-1 were favored in newly diagnosed disease. More public clonotypes were shared among persistent patients (roughly 2,700) than among newly diagnosed patients (more than 950). Only the TCR beta chain was sequenced and analyzed.

Per the publication, the time point label means: newly diagnosed GD, antithyroid drugs for less than 3 months. For both TCR sequencing and RNA sequencing, RNA was extracted from PBMCs in TRIzol. The diagnosis of Graves' disease was made according to American Thyroid Association guidelines. Patients for the study were recruited at an endocrinology department in Xi'an, China. Each patient gave approximately 9.7 milliliters of peripheral blood, collected in an EDTA anticoagulant tube. Ficoll Paque Plus density gradient separation was used to isolate PBMCs, and no further T cell sorting was done. An Agilent 2100 Bioanalyzer and agarose gel were used to assess RNA quality, and a NanoDrop 2000 was used to measure RNA concentration. The trim is 2 bases for V and 5 bases for J, with a gap of 9 bases between the germline ends. CDR1 and CDR2 are read off the germline V gene as MNHEY and SVGAGI. The CDR3 covers 13 residues, taking in both the cysteine and the phenylalanine. The sequence is cut down to CDR3 DNA, 39 bases in frame from base 1.

The same data also went into a second study, on T cells in Graves' hyperthyroidism and ophthalmopathy. Per the second study: A patient counted as having stable Graves' hyperthyroidism if no progression to ophthalmopathy occurred over 18 months of follow-up. Hyperthyroidism patients were newly diagnosed, with disease duration under 2 months, and aged 18 to 65 years. The study excluded patients with uncontrolled infections, other autoimmune diseases, pregnancy or lactation. Clinical symptoms, serum thyroxine and TRAb, thyroid ultrasound, and orbital computed tomography formed the basis for the diagnoses. The TCR CDR3 was subjected to a first round of RT-PCR using the HTBI primer set and the Qiagen OneStep RT-PCR kit. Blood samples also contained most of the expanded thyroid clonotypes (frequency above 0.001), which suggests that blood repertoires may reflect thyroid immune responses. Ophthalmopathy was separated from stable hyperthyroidism by a 13 V-J signature model, with just over 85% sensitivity and about 84% specificity obtained in cross-validation and 80%/75% obtained in testing. During validation, the model predicted progression to ophthalmopathy a median of about 6.5 months ahead of onset, with around 65% sensitivity and less than 85% specificity. To identify TCR V-J signatures that set the groups apart, the researchers used a discovery cohort of approximately 98 patients, made up of around 40 with Graves' ophthalmopathy and some 60 with stable Graves' hyperthyroidism. Prospective prediction of ophthalmopathy was tested in an independent validation cohort of fewer than 20 hyperthyroidism patients and 15 to 17 patients who later progressed to ophthalmopathy. The approximately 100 discovery patients were divided at random into training and test sets in a 7:3 ratio. The study also compared thyroid tissue and blood T-cell repertoires from about six Graves' hyperthyroidism patients. After blood sampling, hyperthyroidism patients were treated with methimazole at a starting dose of 30 mg daily, and ophthalmopathy patients were treated with high-dose intravenous methylprednisolone. Libraries were constructed in a second round of multiplex PCR, after which size selection and purification were performed. Libraries were sequenced paired-end with 100 bp reads on an Illumina HiSeq2000. SOAPnuke was used to process the raw data, removing reads that contained adapters or uncalled bases, had a mean Phred below 15, or lacked an exact match to the constant primer or identifier. High-quality paired reads were merged with COPE v1.2.5, and unique nucleotide sequences were defined as clonotypes. Clonotypes were aligned to IMGT TRBV, TRBD and TRBJ reference segments using MiTCR v1.1. Only V-J combinations with frequency above 0.0001, covering about 99% of repertoires, were analysed. The TCS score was defined as the ratio of F50 (clonal expansion) to E x V (chaos), calculated using BLOSUM62-based TCRdist between CDR3 peptides within each V-J. Welch's t-statistics and random forest reduced 500 to 650 V-J features to 13, which were used in a naive Bayes classifier (R e1071). Sample size was not statistically predetermined, and blinding of investigators to group allocation was not performed. According to the paper, TCR Vbeta CDR3 sequencing was carried out on approximately 140 peripheral blood samples, which came from fewer than 50 ophthalmopathy, approximately 78 hyperthyroidism and roughly 17 progressor patients.

The sequences come from peripheral blood mononuclear cells (PBMCs), collected at new diagnosis, from a patient treated with antithyroid drugs. The TCR sequence derives from a woman aged 25 to 45 with Graves disease. Donor details come from another sample of the same person, matched by shared clones. The rearranged segments are TRBV6-5 and TRBJ1-2, with the D gene not clear enough to name. At the DNA level, the sequence is TGTGCCAGCAGTTACGCCTCGACTTATGGCTACACCTTC. Its translation reads: CASSYASTYGYTF.